This TCR beta chain was captured by sequencing in a study of CD8 T cells in ankylosing spondylitis. At least ten counts were recorded for this clonotype. TCRdb ran MiXCR on the 5' RACE reads and lists one entry per CDR3 protein. The sample records around 150,000 distinct CDR3 sequences, approximately 20% being singletons. V shed 1 base and J shed 2 bases, with 13 bases lying between them. Looked up from germline, CDR1 is SGHRS and CDR2 is YFSETQ. CDR3 length: 15 amino acids. Sequencing used blood, either unsorted or a sorted T cell fraction (not recorded which). V usage is TRBV5-1 and J usage is TRBJ2-7; D remains unclear. The TCR comes from a male donor with ankylosing spondylitis or in good health (not recorded which). For the CDR3, the DNA is TGCGCCAGCAGCTTGACCTCGACTGCACCCTACGAGCAGTACTTC. This encodes CASSLTSTAPYEQYF.